The text below deals with one TCR beta chain. The target antigen is unknown. The entry originates in a study of a mutant IDH1 vaccine in newly diagnosed glioma. Overall study: Vaccination was launched 4-6 weeks after radiotherapy alone, or with temozolomide cycles. Broader study findings: A vaccine-induced immune response developed in approximately 94% of the patients.

With 1 base clipped from V and 6 bases from J, the junction kept 7 bases outside the gene matches. The CDR3 contains 15 residues. Germline values: CDR1 SGHTS, CDR2 YDEGEE. Regarding time point: week 5, during vaccination. Vaccination comprised doses that each held 300 ug of mutant IDH1 20-mer peptide, plus topical imiquimod. The donor cohort comprised cases of new WHO grade 3 or 4 IDH1-mutant, ATRX-lost astrocytoma. Only in-frame clones appear in the TCRdb table, and some are missing; sequencing was by immunoSEQ multiplex PCR. This table has 45,000 to 55,000 clones, about three quarters appearing once.

This sequence was found in a woman in her thirties or forties with glioma. The sample in question was PBMCs, obtained from a glioma patient whose treatment included an IDH1 peptide vaccine. The chain employs TRBV5-8 and TRBJ1-5; 7 bases align to TRBD1. CDR3 sequence (DNA): TGTGCCAGCAGCTTGTACCGGACAGGTCGTCAGCCCCAGCATTTT. It codes for CASSLYRTGRQPQHF. The full variable domain, its missing parts supplied by reference TRBV5-8 and TRBJ1-5, is EAGVTQSPTHLIKTRGQQATLRCSPISGHTSVYWYQQALGLGLQFLLWYDEGEERNRGNFPPRFSGRQFPNYSSELNVNALELEDSALYLCASSLYRTGRQPQHFGDGTRLSIL.